This TCR beta chain was obtained from a study of T-cell memory formation after mild COVID-19. Employing constant-segment primers, 5'RACE generated TCR alpha and TCR beta cDNA libraries bearing sample barcodes and UMIs. Each CDR3 protein is one row after TCRdb ran MiXCR on the 5' RACE reads. The table shows 350,000 to 500,000 distinct CDR3 sequences, with 20% occurring only once. General study points: CD4+ bias marked clones expanding day 15 to 37, unlike balanced contracting clones.

In its sample, this clonotype was seen a few times. The antigen is undetermined. V shed 2 bases, J shed 2 bases, and the junction held 1 base outside the gene matches. CDR3 length equals 16 residues. Germline V gene data show CDR1 as KGHDR and CDR2 as SFDVKD. Sequencing used PBMCs or a T cell subset sorted from them (not recorded which). This rearrangement joins TRBV24-1 to TRBJ2-6, with TRBD1 matching 8 bases. The receptor comes from an adult woman who had mild COVID-19 (a few samples of this study predate the infection). Cell type and time point are not known. The CDR3 here is CATSDSQGAGANVLTF. The CDR3 DNA reads TGTGCCACCAGTGATTCACAGGGGGCTGGGGCCAACGTCCTGACTTTC.